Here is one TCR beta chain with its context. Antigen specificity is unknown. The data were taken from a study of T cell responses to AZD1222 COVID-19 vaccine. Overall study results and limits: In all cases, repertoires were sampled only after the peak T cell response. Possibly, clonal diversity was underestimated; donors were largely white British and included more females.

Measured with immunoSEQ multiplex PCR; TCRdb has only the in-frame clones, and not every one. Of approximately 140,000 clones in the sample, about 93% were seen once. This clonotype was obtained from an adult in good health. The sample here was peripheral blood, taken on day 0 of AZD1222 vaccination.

The CDR3 DNA reads TGTGCCAGCAGCCCAGTTTATTTGAAGAACACTGAAGCTTTCTTT. Residues: CASSPVYLKNTEAFF. The V gene is TRBV5-6, the J gene TRBJ1-1; D is ambiguous. Looked up from germline, CDR1 is SGHDT and CDR2 is YYEEEE. The CDR3 totals 15 residues. Trimming removed 4 bases from V and 1 base from J, with 14 bases in between.